This T cell receptor beta chain emerged from a study of T cells in women clearing cervical HPV infection. Remarks on this clone: Its antigen is undetermined. The CDR3 end is not reached by the read, which stops 3 residues before it; the germline J gene fills it in.

Assay: immunoSEQ multiplex PCR; the TCRdb copy retains only in-frame clones and omits some. This table holds fewer than 25,000 clones. Study-wide findings and caveats: Cases carried less TRBV6-7 than controls: about 0.1% versus 0.15%.

Trimming pared 0 bases from V and 5 bases from J, leaving 16 bases between. Germline CDR1 SGHVS, CDR2 FQNEAQ. The CDR3 runs 16 residues. Sequenced input: blood buffy coat. The V and J genes are TRBV7-8 and TRBJ1-1; perhaps TRBD1 as D (5 bases). The receptor comes from a woman aged 18-69 years with a cervical HPV16 infection that either progressed to CIN3+ or cleared (not recorded which). The CDR3: CASSLAQTAGRTEAFF. CDR3 bases read: TGTGCCAGCAGCTTAGCTCAAACGGCAGGGCGGACTGAA. The full variable domain, its missing parts supplied by reference TRBV7-8 and TRBJ1-1, is GAGVSQSPRYKVAKRGQDVALRCDPISGHVSLFWYQQALGQGPEFLTYFQNEAQLDKSGLPSDRFFAERPEGSVSTLKIQRTQQEDSAVYLCASSLAQTAGRTEAFFGQGTRLTVV.